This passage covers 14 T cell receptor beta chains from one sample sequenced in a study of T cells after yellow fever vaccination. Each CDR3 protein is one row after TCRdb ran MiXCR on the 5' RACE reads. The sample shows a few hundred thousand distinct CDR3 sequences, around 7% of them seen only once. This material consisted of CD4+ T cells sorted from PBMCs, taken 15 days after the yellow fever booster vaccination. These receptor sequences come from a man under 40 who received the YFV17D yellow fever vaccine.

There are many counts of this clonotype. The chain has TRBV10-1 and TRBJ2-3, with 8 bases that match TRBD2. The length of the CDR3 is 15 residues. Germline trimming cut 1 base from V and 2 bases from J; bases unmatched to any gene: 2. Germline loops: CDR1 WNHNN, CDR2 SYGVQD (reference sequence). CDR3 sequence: CASSELAGPTDTQYF. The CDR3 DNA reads TGCGCCAGCAGTGAGTTAGCGGGACCCACAGATACGCAGTATTTT.

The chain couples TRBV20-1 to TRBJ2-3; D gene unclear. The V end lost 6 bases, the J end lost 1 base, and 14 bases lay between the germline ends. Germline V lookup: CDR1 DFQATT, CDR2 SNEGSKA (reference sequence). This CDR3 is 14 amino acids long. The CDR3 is CSALQDAGTDTQYF. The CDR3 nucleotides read TGCAGTGCCCTCCAGGACGCGGGCACAGATACGCAGTATTTT.

CDR3 sequence reads: CACASPSNEQYF. The CDR3 DNA is TGTGCCTGCGCCTCCCCGTCTAACGAGCAGTACTTC. The V and J genes are TRBV30 and TRBJ2-7; no clear D. The V end lost 6 bases, the J end lost 5 bases, and 14 bases lay between the germline ends. Germline CDR1 and CDR2: GTSNPN and SVGIG (reference sequence). The CDR3 sequence is 12 residues long.

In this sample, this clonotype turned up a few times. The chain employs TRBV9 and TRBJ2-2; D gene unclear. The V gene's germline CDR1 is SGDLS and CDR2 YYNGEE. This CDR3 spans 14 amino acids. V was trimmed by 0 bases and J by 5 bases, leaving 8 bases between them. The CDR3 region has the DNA TGTGCCAGCAGCGTAGTGGTCACGACCGGGGAGCTGTTTTTT. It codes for CASSVVVTTGELFF.

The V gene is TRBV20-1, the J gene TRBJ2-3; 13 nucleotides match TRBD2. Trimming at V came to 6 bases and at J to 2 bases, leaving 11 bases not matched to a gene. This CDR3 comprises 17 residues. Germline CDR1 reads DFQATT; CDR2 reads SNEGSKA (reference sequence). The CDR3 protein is CSARGLAGNQITDTQYF. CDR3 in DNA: TGCAGTGCGAGGGGACTAGCGGGAAACCAGATCACAGATACGCAGTATTTT.

CDR3 DNA: TGCAGTGCTAGTGTACCGGGCCGTCACTACGAGCAGTACTTC. It is translated as CSASVPGRHYEQYF. V and J are TRBV20-1 and TRBJ2-7; D is ambiguous. CDR1 DFQATT and CDR2 SNEGSKA come from the germline V gene (reference sequence). The CDR3 totals 14 residues. Trimming left V 3 bases short and J 3 bases short, with 15 bases between.

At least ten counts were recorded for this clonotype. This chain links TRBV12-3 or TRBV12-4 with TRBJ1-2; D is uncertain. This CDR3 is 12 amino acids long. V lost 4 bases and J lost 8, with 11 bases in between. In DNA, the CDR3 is TGTGCCAGCAGTTCTATGACGCTCGGCTACACCTTC. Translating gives CASSSMTLGYTF.

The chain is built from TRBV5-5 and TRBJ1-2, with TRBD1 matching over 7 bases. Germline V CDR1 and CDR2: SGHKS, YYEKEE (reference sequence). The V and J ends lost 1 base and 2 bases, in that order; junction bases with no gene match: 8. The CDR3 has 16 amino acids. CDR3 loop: CASSLKRTGLNYGYTF. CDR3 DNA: TGTGCCAGCAGCTTGAAACGGACAGGTCTCAACTATGGCTACACCTTC. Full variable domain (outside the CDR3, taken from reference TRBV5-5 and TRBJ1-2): DAGVTQSPTHLIKTRGQQVTLRCSPISGHKSVSWYQQVLGQGPQFIFQYYEKEERGRGNFPDRFSARQFPNYSSELNVNALLLGDSALYLCASSLKRTGLNYGYTFGSGTRLTVV.

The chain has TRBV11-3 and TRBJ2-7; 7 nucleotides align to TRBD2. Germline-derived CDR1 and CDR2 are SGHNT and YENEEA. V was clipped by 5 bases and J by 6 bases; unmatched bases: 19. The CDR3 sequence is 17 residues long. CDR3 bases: TGTGCCAGCAGCGTTGTTCAATCGAGGGAGGGCCTTCGCGAGCAGTACTTC. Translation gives CASSVVQSREGLREQYF.

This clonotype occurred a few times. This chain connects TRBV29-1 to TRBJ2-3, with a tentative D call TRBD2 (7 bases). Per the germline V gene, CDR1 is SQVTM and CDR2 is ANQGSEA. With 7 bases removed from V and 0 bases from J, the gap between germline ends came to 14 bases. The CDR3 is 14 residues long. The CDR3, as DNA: TGCAGCGGGACTAGGGGGACTAGCACAGATACGCAGTATTTT. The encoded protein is CSGTRGTSTDTQYF.

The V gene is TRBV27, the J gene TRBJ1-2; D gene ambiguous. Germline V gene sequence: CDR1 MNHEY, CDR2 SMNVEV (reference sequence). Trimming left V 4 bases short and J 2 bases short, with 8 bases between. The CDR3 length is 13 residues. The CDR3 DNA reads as TGTGCCAGCAGTTCTACAGTCAACTATGGCTACACCTTC. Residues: CASSSTVNYGYTF.

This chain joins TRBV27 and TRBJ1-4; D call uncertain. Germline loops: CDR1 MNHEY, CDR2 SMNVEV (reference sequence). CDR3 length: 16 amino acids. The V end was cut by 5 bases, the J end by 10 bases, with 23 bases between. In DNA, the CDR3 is TGTGCCAGCAGTCCCCAATCCCTGAGAGCAGGAGGAAAACTGTTTTTT. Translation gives CASSPQSLRAGGKLFF.

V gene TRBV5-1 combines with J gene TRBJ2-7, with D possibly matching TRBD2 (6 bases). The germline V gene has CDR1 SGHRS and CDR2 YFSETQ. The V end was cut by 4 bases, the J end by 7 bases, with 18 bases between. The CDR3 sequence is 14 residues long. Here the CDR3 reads CASSLREPADEQYF. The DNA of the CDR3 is TGCGCCAGCAGCCTCCGGGAGCCAGCCGATGAGCAGTACTTC.

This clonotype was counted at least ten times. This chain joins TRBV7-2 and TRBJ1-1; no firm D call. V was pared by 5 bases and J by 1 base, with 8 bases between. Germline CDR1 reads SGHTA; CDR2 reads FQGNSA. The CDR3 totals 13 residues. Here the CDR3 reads CASSPWPNTEAFF. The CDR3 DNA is TGTGCCAGCAGCCCCTGGCCGAACACTGAAGCTTTCTTT.